These T cell receptor beta chains were read from a single sample in a study of T cell responses to AZD1222 COVID-19 vaccine. Only in-frame clones appear in the TCRdb table, and some are missing; sequencing was by immunoSEQ multiplex PCR. The table lists more than 120,000 clones, roughly 93% of them singletons. The sample here was peripheral blood, taken 28 days after the second AZD1222 dose. The receptors shown here come from an adult who received the AZD1222 COVID-19 vaccine. Each CDR3 is given with its conserved first and last residue. The D gene is left open where the match is weak. Part of the rows lack a size; the others show once, few, many or a class for expanded clones.

v_call	j_call	d_call	clone_size	cdr3_aa	cdr3_nt
TRBV19	TRBJ1-5	NA	NA	CASSIVGTSGVNQPQHF	TGTGCCAGTAGTATAGTGGGGACGTCGGGGGTCAATCAGCCCCAGCATTTT
TRBV28	TRBJ1-5	NA	once	CASRHNLGGTIILSNQPQHF	TGTGCCAGCAGACATAATTTAGGGGGTACGATAATATTAAGCAATCAGCCCCAGCATTTT
TRBV12-3/TRBV12-4	TRBJ1-2	NA	NA	CASSLGKGSYTF	TGTGCCAGCAGTTTAGGCAAGGGTAGCTACACCTTC
TRBV15	TRBJ2-1	NA	once	CATSPNSYNEQFF	TGTGCCACCAGCCCGAACTCCTACAATGAGCAGTTCTTC
TRBV7-6	TRBJ1-1	NA	NA	CASKTQGNTEAFF	TGTGCCAGCAAGACCCAGGGGAACACTGAAGCTTTCTTT
TRBV6-4	TRBJ1-2	NA	NA	CARRGRGDGSPFYGYTF	TGTGCCAGGCGCGGAAGGGGGGATGGGAGTCCGTTCTATGGCTACACCTTC
TRBV3-1/TRBV3-2	TRBJ1-1	TRBD1	NA	CASSPGTQGIRSVTEAFF	TGTGCCAGCAGCCCCGGGACACAGGGGATCAGGTCGGTCACTGAAGCTTTCTTT
TRBV7-9	TRBJ1-1	NA	NA	CASSSKRGFGTEAFF	TGTGCCAGCAGCTCCAAAAGGGGGTTTGGCACTGAAGCTTTCTTT
TRBV6-1	TRBJ2-2	NA	NA	CASSATYLAGPNTGELFF	TGTGCCAGCAGTGCGACTTATCTTGCGGGCCCGAACACCGGGGAGCTGTTTTTT
TRBV18	TRBJ2-7	TRBD2	NA	CASSPAGTSGNYEQYF	TGTGCCAGCTCACCAGCTGGGACTAGCGGGAACTACGAGCAGTACTTC
TRBV9	TRBJ1-5	NA	NA	CASSSHSGPEFGQPQHF	TGTGCCAGCAGCTCCCACTCCGGGCCGGAGTTTGGTCAGCCCCAGCATTTT
TRBV19	TRBJ1-5	NA	NA	CASSERLLNQPQHF	TGTGCCAGTAGTGAACGCCTACTCAATCAGCCCCAGCATTTT
TRBV3-1/TRBV3-2	TRBJ1-5	NA	NA	CASSQLSGSNQPQHF	TGTGCCAGCAGCCAACTCTCTGGGTCCAATCAGCCCCAGCATTTT
TRBV3-1/TRBV3-2	TRBJ1-2	NA	once	CASSQDTGNYGYTF	TGTGCCAGCAGCCAAGATACGGGCAACTATGGCTACACCTTC
TRBV9	TRBJ2-2	TRBD2	NA	CASSVGGGLGTGELFF	TGTGCCAGCAGCGTAGGCGGGGGGTTAGGCACCGGGGAGCTGTTTTTT
TRBV5-4	TRBJ2-2	NA	NA	CASSRYTGELFF	TGTGCCAGCAGCAGATACACCGGGGAGCTGTTTTTT
TRBV5-6	TRBJ1-2	TRBD1	NA	CASSLVTGSSGYTF	TGTGCCAGCAGCTTGGTGACAGGGAGTAGTGGCTACACCTTC
TRBV5-1	TRBJ2-4	TRBD1	NA	CASSFSGQGLAKNIQYF	TGCGCCAGCAGCTTCTCTGGACAGGGACTAGCCAAAAACATTCAGTACTTC
TRBV4-2	TRBJ1-6	NA	once	CASSQDVGFNSPLHF	TGTGCCAGCAGCCAAGATGTGGGATTTAATTCACCCCTCCACTTT
TRBV15	TRBJ2-5	TRBD1	NA	CATSRRTTGEETQYF	TGTGCCACCAGCCGAAGGACGACAGGGGAAGAGACCCAGTACTTC
TRBV5-1	TRBJ2-2	NA	NA	CASSDGDWSTGELFF	TGCGCCAGCAGCGACGGGGATTGGAGCACCGGGGAGCTGTTTTTT
TRBV29-1	TRBJ1-2	NA	NA	CSVVLAGRGYGYTF	TGCAGCGTTGTTTTGGCAGGAAGGGGCTATGGCTACACCTTC
TRBV11-2	TRBJ2-1	NA	NA	CASSPGREYEQFF	TGTGCCAGCAGCCCGGGACGGGAGTATGAGCAGTTCTTC
TRBV7-8	TRBJ1-1	NA	NA	CASSTKPPPTAGSEAFF	TGTGCCAGCAGCACCAAACCCCCCCCTACTGCCGGGTCTGAAGCTTTCTTT
TRBV10-2	TRBJ2-3	TRBD2	NA	CASSEMGTSGTDTQYF	TGCGCCAGCAGTGAGATGGGGACTAGCGGCACAGATACGCAGTATTTT
TRBV19	TRBJ1-1	NA	NA	CASTMGNTEAFF	TGTGCCAGTACCATGGGTAACACTGAAGCTTTCTTT
TRBV7-9	TRBJ2-3	NA	NA	CASSFLRTALVGNTQYF	TGTGCCAGCAGCTTCCTTAGGACCGCTCTCGTCGGTAATACGCAGTATTTT
TRBV12-3/TRBV12-4	TRBJ2-2	NA	NA	CASTSRNTGELFF	TGTGCCAGCACCTCCCGTAACACCGGGGAGCTGTTTTTT
TRBV5-1	TRBJ1-1	NA	NA	CASSLGGKHTEAFF	TGCGCCAGCAGCTTGGGAGGGAAGCATACTGAAGCTTTCTTT
TRBV27	TRBJ2-1	NA	NA	CASRWREGTYNEQFF	TGTGCCAGCAGATGGCGGGAAGGGACCTACAATGAGCAGTTCTTC
TRBV18	TRBJ2-2	NA	NA	CASLRSGGTGELFF	TGTGCCAGCCTCAGGAGCGGCGGGACCGGGGAGCTGTTTTTT
TRBV10-2	TRBJ1-1	NA	NA	CASSAGENTEAFF	TGCGCCAGCAGCGCGGGAGAGAACACTGAAGCTTTCTTT
TRBV7-9	TRBJ1-3	NA	NA	CASSPSGRRGNTIYF	TGTGCCAGCAGCCCCTCGGGAAGGAGAGGAAACACCATATATTTT
TRBV5-1	TRBJ1-1	NA	NA	CASSSSGTVNTEAFF	TGCGCCAGCAGCTCTTCCGGGACGGTGAACACTGAAGCTTTCTTT
TRBV18	TRBJ1-1	NA	NA	CASSPALNTEAFF	TGTGCCAGCTCACCAGCCCTGAACACTGAAGCTTTCTTT
TRBV6-6	TRBJ2-3	NA	NA	CASSYRAVTDTQYF	TGTGCCAGCAGTTACCGGGCGGTCACAGATACGCAGTATTTT
TRBV5-1	TRBJ1-3	TRBD1	NA	CASSLQPQGGGNTIYF	TGCGCCAGCAGCCTTCAACCTCAGGGGGGTGGAAACACCATATATTTT
TRBV4-2	TRBJ1-3	NA	NA	CASSQGLASSGNTIYF	TGTGCCAGCAGCCAAGGTCTCGCGAGCTCTGGAAACACCATATATTTT
TRBV5-1	TRBJ2-1	NA	NA	CASSAQTSRSYNEQFF	TGCGCCAGCAGCGCCCAAACCTCCCGCTCCTACAATGAGCAGTTCTTC
TRBV5-6	TRBJ1-4	NA	NA	CASSFPSTGNEKLFF	TGTGCCAGCAGCTTTCCGAGTACCGGTAATGAAAAACTGTTTTTT
TRBV12-5	TRBJ2-1	TRBD2	once	CASGFGTVGLAGRTYNEQFF	TGTGCTAGTGGTTTTGGGACGGTTGGACTAGCGGGACGAACGTACAATGAGCAGTTCTTC
TRBV3-1/TRBV3-2	TRBJ1-1	TRBD1	NA	CASSPRDRGSTEAFF	TGTGCCAGCAGCCCCCGGGACAGGGGAAGTACTGAAGCTTTCTTT
TRBV20-1	TRBJ2-7	NA	NA	CSASMSGTYEQYF	TGCAGTGCTAGTATGTCTGGGACCTACGAGCAGTACTTC
TRBV7-9	TRBJ1-2	NA	NA	CASSFLTGNTNYGYTF	TGTGCCAGCAGCTTTTTGACGGGGAACACTAACTATGGCTACACCTTC
TRBV4-2	TRBJ2-1	NA	once	CASSPGRFPIYNEQFF	TGTGCCAGCAGCCCCGGGAGATTCCCCATCTACAATGAGCAGTTCTTC
TRBV30	TRBJ1-6	NA	NA	CACSPSPLHF	TGTGCCTGCTCTCCTTCACCCCTCCACTTT